The T cell receptor beta chain under discussion was sequenced for a study of long-term antiretroviral therapy in people with HIV (dated 2022 in TCRdb). Looking at the study overall: The earliest samples were collected approximately a decade before the 2015 WHO recommendation for immediate ART, a period when ART was typically delayed until CD4 counts fell. No cross-contamination during QIAcube processing was seen in test extractions of a monoclonal T-cell line run alongside around 31 polyclonal samples. The cohort contributed fewer than 200 cryopreserved PBMC samples from about 30 adults with confirmed HIV infection, collected serially over a mean of around 6 years (range 1-12). This retrospective serial study examined whether starting ART and sustained HIV suppression were associated with changes in the composition and diversity of the TRB repertoire in peripheral blood. Among the 30 or so participants with HIV, roughly eleven were female.

General findings and caveats noted by the study authors: Unsorted PBMC were profiled instead of sorted CD4+ and CD8+ T cells because pre-ART samples had limited cell numbers. Owing to limited PBMC availability, only the TCR beta chain was sequenced, without alpha chain pairing. Inferences about post-ART repertoire changes were limited because no data were available on ART adherence, viral resistance or therapy changes. The samples span the years 2004 to 2017, and the ART regimens used at that time may not be as effective as current regimens. At every time point, the repertoire was dominated by expanded TRB clones first identified before ART initiation, although this dominance fluctuated and, in many PLHIV, declined after ART. A significant increase in TRB diversity was found to be associated with ART initiation, although TRB diversity was observed to remain significantly below that of transplant donor controls even after long-term ART. CDR3 length ranges in HIV repertoires were narrower than in controls, and network structure suggested an antigen-experienced repertoire with only a slight naive shift after ART.

Participants were included only if at least one PBMC sample before ART initiation and at least two post-ART samples were available. Every participant with HIV received treatment in the United States of America. Before DNA extraction, cryopreserved samples containing about 0.9-10 million PBMC were thawed and washed. At the time of the earliest PBMC sample for each participant with HIV, ages ranged from about 23 to 60 years. Per participant, PBMC samples came from 1-4 timepoints prior to ART initiation and 2-8 timepoints following ART initiation, for a median of 7 samples. For every participant, serial HIV viral load, CD4+ T-cell count, ART history and demographic data were obtained. Using a Qiagen kit on a QIAcube, genomic DNA was extracted from unsorted PBMC, with samples processed in batches of 12. Sequencing of the TRB variable region was done with the immunoSEQ hsTCRB v3.0 assay at survey level resolution. The targeted TRB sequencing depth was roughly 40,000-50,000 T-cell genomes per sample. An Illumina MiSeq with a v3 150-cycle kit was used to sequence the pooled TRB libraries. The original methods were these. Analysis of repertoires was carried out in R inside a reproducible Nextflow workflow spanning QC, data transformation and analysis. Custom analyses were implemented in LymphoSeq2, an R package for AIRR-Seq data exploration. A few samples yielding fewer than 5000 total TRB sequences were excluded, leaving 150 to 200 analyzed HIV repertoires. Among the 180 to 200 HIV repertoires that were kept, 59 were collected before ART initiation and around 130 were collected after ART initiation. Each repertoire was downsampled to 5000 TRB nucleotide sequences, and summary statistics were averaged across 100 downsampling iterations. Only TRB sequences with CDR3 regions of at least seven amino acids were retained for analysis. Diversity was assessed using a clonality score derived from Shannon entropy and using the Gini coefficient. In the repertoire networks, any two of the top 5000 CDR3 amino acid sequences were linked whenever the two sequences differed by an edit distance of one. For TRB CDR3 amino acid sequences, GLIPH2 was used to predict antigen specificity groups and MHC restriction. Known CMV, EBV, HIV or tissue antigen associations were flagged by matching CDR3 amino acid sequences against VDJdb and McPAS-TCR. Pre-ART, post-ART and control groups were compared with Wilcoxon signed-rank tests and Holm-Bonferroni correction. As stored in TCRdb, this immuneACCESS dataset retains in-frame rearrangements with V and J assigned. A fraction of the clones does not appear; measured against another copy, unresolved V genes explain less than half of the discrepancy, and the remainder lacks a known reason. V and J calls and clone size are those listed in that table; D and trimming were worked out from the DNA. The sample profile shows more than 15,000 clones; approximately 80% of them were found once. The leading ten clones occupy over 7.5% of the sample.

On this clone itself: The antigen it recognizes is unknown. No clone much larger than this one lies a single base away; base qualities are absent.

CDR1 and CDR2 are read off the germline V gene (reference sequence) as GTSNPN and SVGIG. Inclusive of the bounding cysteine and phenylalanine, the CDR3 is 14 residues long. Left in the record is the CDR3 DNA by itself, 42 bases read in frame from the first base. The V and J ends are trimmed by 1 base and 4 bases, leaving 13 bases between them. This TCR derives from a man in his fifties with HIV. The sample in question was unsorted PBMCs, obtained 0.3 years before starting antiretroviral therapy. Rearrangement joined TRBV30 to TRBJ1-2; TRBD1 is possibly the D segment (6 matching bases). The nucleotide sequence is TGTGCCTGGAGTGACAGGGTTTGGGGCTATGGCTACACCTTC. The resulting protein is CAWSDRVWGYGYTF.